This TCR beta chain is drawn from a study of CD8+ T cells in alopecia areata. Background on the study: Tofacitinib administration persisted for 6 to 18 months, succeeded by 6 months off drug.

Study-level findings and limits: Sequence data from scalp samples additionally include resident alphabeta T cells of normal skin.

In the case of this clone: The antigen is undetermined.

The CDR3 contains 15 residues. V lost 2 bases to trimming and J lost 2 bases, with 12 bases between them. Germline V CDR1 and CDR2: MGHDK, SYGVNS. Isolated RNA was reverse transcribed into cDNA used as the sequencing template. The protocol was immunoSEQ multiplex PCR, while the TCRdb copy is restricted to in-frame clones and leaves out a portion. The profile shows 150,000 or so clones, around 49% of them singletons. This specimen was CD8+ T cells sorted from blood, taken at week 0. The chain links TRBV25-1 to TRBJ2-5; D unclear. The TCR originated in a human donor with alopecia areata. The CDR3 loop reads CASSEISDVQETQYF. CDR3 in DNA: TGTGCCAGCAGTGAAATTTCGGACGTACAAGAGACCCAGTACTTC.